These 32 T cell receptor beta chains came from one sample sequenced in a study of cytomegalovirus exposure and HLA in healthy donors. In the PCR, 60 Vbeta and 13 Jbeta primers were used. TCRdb keeps only in-frame clones here, not all; method: immunoSEQ multiplex PCR. The sample holds some 150,000 clones, around four fifths seen once. The sample comprised PBMCs. Every receptor here comes from a boy younger than 10 in good health and CMV-seronegative.

The chain is built from TRBV6-5 and TRBJ2-1; no clear D. Trimming took 1 base from V and 6 from J, leaving 13 bases between them. There are 15 residues in the CDR3. In germline, CDR1 is MNHEY, CDR2 SVGAGI. CDR3 residues: CASSYLNGARNEQFF. The CDR3 DNA is TGTGCCAGCAGTTACTTAAATGGAGCCCGCAATGAGCAGTTCTTC.

The chain joins TRBV9 to TRBJ2-5; possibly TRBD1 for D (6 bases). The J call may be in error: the DNA end matches TRBJ2-7 better. The CDR3 length is 15 residues. CDR1 is SGDLS and CDR2 is YYNGEE in the germline V gene. The CDR3 is CASSVGGDRNYEQYF. The CDR3 bases are TGTGCCAGCAGCGTAGGAGGAGACAGGAACTACGAGCAGTACTTC.

The V and J genes are TRBV6-1 and TRBJ1-4; tentatively, D is TRBD1 (5 bases). The CDR3 covers 14 residues. Trimming took off 4 bases at V and 6 bases at J, with 12 bases between the two ends. The V gene's germline CDR1 is MNHNS and CDR2 SASEGT. The CDR3 DNA sequence: TGTGCCAGCAGTGTATGGACAAAGGATGAAAAACTGTTTTTT. Translating gives CASSVWTKDEKLFF.

The V call is TRBV15, the J call TRBJ2-7; no definite D call. Germline CDR1 LNHNV, CDR2 YYDKDF (reference sequence). This CDR3 region has 14 residues. The V and J ends lost 0 bases and 1 base respectively, with 7 bases between them. The CDR3 DNA follows: TGTGCCACCAGCAGAGATCCGTCTTCCTACGAGCAGTACTTC. It is translated as CATSRDPSSYEQYF.

V gene TRBV27 combines with J gene TRBJ2-3, with a tentative D call TRBD1 (6 bases). CDR1 and CDR2 (germline): MNHEY, SMNVEV (reference sequence). The CDR3 runs to 13 residues. Trimming stripped 5 bases from V and 10 bases from J, with 16 bases between. This CDR3 reads CASSQYNRDAQYF. In nucleotides, the CDR3 is TGTGCCAGCAGTCAATACAACAGGGATGCGCAGTATTTT.

The chain recombines TRBV6-1 with TRBJ1-5; 8 nucleotides match TRBD1. The V gene end was trimmed by 4 bases and the J gene end by 4 bases; junction bases not matched to a gene: 3. Germline V gives CDR1 MNHNS, CDR2 SASEGT. The CDR3 contains 14 residues. The CDR3 sequence: CASSAGTGNQPQHF. The CDR3 DNA reads as TGTGCCAGCAGTGCCGGGACAGGTAATCAGCCCCAGCATTTT.

This chain joins TRBV7-2 and TRBJ2-3, with D uncertain. Germline CDR1 reads SGHTA; CDR2 reads FQGNSA. This CDR3 is built from 12 residues. The V end lost 5 bases, the J end lost 2 bases, and 5 bases lay between the germline ends. The CDR3 DNA reads TGTGCCAGCAGCCCAGACACAGATACGCAGTATTTT. Protein: CASSPDTDTQYF.

J is TRBJ2-7 and V is TRBV2; D is perhaps TRBD1 (5 bases). V was shortened by 6 bases and J by 4 bases, with 19 bases between the two germline ends. The CDR3 is 15 residues long. From germline, CDR1 is SNHLY and CDR2 FYNNEI. CDR3 residues: CASSARGAGKYEQYF. The DNA of the CDR3 is TGTGCCAGCAGCGCAAGGGGCGCTGGTAAATACGAGCAGTACTTC.

J is TRBJ1-6 and V is TRBV5-3, with TRBD1 identical over 8 bases. TRBV5-3 is marked as an open reading frame, function uncertain. The CDR3 totals 19 residues. The junction had 18 bases not matched to a gene; V was cut back by 3 bases and J by 7 bases. CDR3 sequence: CARSSNINRGRGLNSPLHF. CDR3 nucleotide sequence: TGTGCCAGAAGCTCCAACATCAACCGGGGCAGGGGGCTGAATTCACCCCTCCACTTT.

The V call is TRBV27, the J call TRBJ2-3; TRBD2 is a possible D gene (6 bases). The V end lost 3 bases, the J end lost 5 bases, and 18 bases lay between the germline ends. Germline V gives CDR1 MNHEY, CDR2 SMNVEV (reference sequence). This CDR3 has 16 amino acids. The CDR3 sequence: CASSFIATSRRDTQYF. The CDR3 nucleotides are TGTGCCAGCAGTTTCATCGCAACTAGCAGGAGAGATACGCAGTATTTT.

The chain recombines TRBV7-3 with TRBJ2-3, with 12 bases aligning to TRBD1. Germline CDR1 reads SGHTA; CDR2 reads FQGTGA. The V segment lost 9 bases and the J segment 9 bases; nucleotides outside the gene matches: 7. CDR3 length: 13 residues. Written as DNA, the CDR3 is TGTGCCAGTGGGACAGGGGGCGCGAAGACGCAGTATTTT. Translation gives CASGTGGAKTQYF.

V usage is TRBV19 and J usage is TRBJ2-5; TRBD1 is a possible D gene (6 bases). The end of the DNA aligns better with TRBJ2-7, so the J call may be wrong. The germline V gene has CDR1 LNHDA and CDR2 SQIVND (reference sequence). The CDR3 extends over 19 amino acids. The CDR3 sequence: CASSIDRTGRGPTTYEQYF. DNA of the CDR3: TGTGCCAGTAGTATAGATAGAACGGGCAGGGGACCCACGACCTACGAGCAGTACTTC.

The V gene is TRBV7-2, the J gene TRBJ1-2; D is possibly TRBD1 (5 bases). The CDR3 has 14 residues. Trimming stripped 5 bases from V and 0 bases from J, with 10 bases between. Looked up from germline, CDR1 is SGHTA and CDR2 is FQGNSA. CDR3 in amino acids: CASSPQGTNYGYTF. CDR3 sequence (DNA): TGTGCCAGCAGCCCGCAGGGAACTAACTATGGCTACACCTTC.

As concerns this clone: Other nucleotide sequences from this sample produce the same CDR3. This rearrangement joins TRBV5-1 to TRBJ2-7, with 7 bases lining up with TRBD1. Per the germline V gene, CDR1 is SGHRS and CDR2 is YFSETQ. There are 15 residues in the CDR3. Trimming cost V 3 bases and J 2 bases; bases outside gene matches: 8. The CDR3 loop is CASSSGQAQPYEQYF. CDR3 DNA: TGCGCCAGCAGCTCCGGACAGGCGCAGCCCTACGAGCAGTACTTC.

J is TRBJ2-1 and V is TRBV29-1, with 7 bases matching TRBD1. J lost 2 bases, V lost 0 bases, and 1 base had no gene match. The CDR3 runs 14 residues. CDR1 is SQVTM and CDR2 is ANQGSEA in the germline V gene. CDR3 loop: CSVEDDRAYNEQFF. The CDR3 DNA is TGCAGCGTTGAAGATGACAGGGCCTACAATGAGCAGTTCTTC.

This clone was found once. The chain has TRBV7-2 and TRBJ2-1; no reliable D call. V was pared by 1 base and J by 0 bases, with 7 bases between. The CDR3 sequence is 15 residues long. The germline gives CDR1 SGHTA, CDR2 FQGNSA. CDR3 amino acids: CASSLVRSSYNEQFF. The CDR3 DNA reads as TGTGCCAGCAGCTTAGTACGGAGCTCCTACAATGAGCAGTTCTTC.

This chain joins TRBV6-1 and TRBJ1-1, with a weak D call TRBD1 (6 bases). The CDR3 contains 15 residues. Per germline, CDR1 MNHNS and CDR2 SASEGT. Trimming shortened V by 2 bases and J by 8 bases, and 18 bases separated the two germline ends. The CDR3 region has the DNA TGTGCCAGCAGTGAATCTTTCGGTGGGACATACGAAGCTTTCTTT. Amino acids: CASSESFGGTYEAFF.

The J gene is TRBJ2-1, the V gene TRBV12-5; D might be TRBD1 (5 bases). Germline V gives CDR1 LGHNT, CDR2 FRNRAP. The CDR3 is made up of 18 amino acids. Trimming removed 1 base at V and 7 bases at J, with 23 bases between. CDR3 loop: CASGLDARQGLRINEQFF. Here the CDR3 DNA reads TGTGCTAGTGGTTTGGACGCGCGGCAGGGTTTAAGGATAAATGAGCAGTTCTTC. Full variable domain (remainder filled in from reference TRBV12-5 and TRBJ2-1): DARVTQTPRHKVTEMGQEVTMRCQPILGHNTVFWYRQTMMQGLELLAYFRNRAPLDDSGMPKDRFSAEMPDATLATLKIQPSEPRDSAVYFCASGLDARQGLRINEQFFGPGTRLTVL.

This clone has only a few counts. The V and J genes are TRBV7-9 and TRBJ1-2; TRBD1 matches at 7 bases. The CDR3 extends over 15 amino acids. Germline V CDR1 and CDR2: SEHNR, FQNEAQ (reference sequence). V trimming: 4 bases; J trimming: 1 base; junction bases outside the gene matches: 6. The CDR3 sequence: CASSYDRALNYGYTF. The CDR3, as DNA: TGTGCCAGCAGCTATGACAGGGCACTTAACTATGGCTACACCTTC.

The sample holds one count of this clone. The gene calls are TRBV5-1 and TRBJ2-5; 9 positions agree with TRBD1. The germline V gene has CDR1 SGHRS and CDR2 YFSETQ. After removal of 7 bases from V and 4 bases from J, the junction contained 8 bases not matched to a gene. The CDR3 runs 14 residues. CDR3 sequence: CASEGQGTGETQYF. As DNA, the CDR3 is TGCGCCAGCGAGGGACAGGGTACGGGAGAGACCCAGTACTTC.

J is TRBJ1-6 and V is TRBV5-6, with TRBD1 as a possible D gene (6 bases). Germline assignment: CDR1 SGHDT and CDR2 YYEEEE. The CDR3 spans 16 residues. The V end was cut by 1 base, the J end by 7 bases, with 15 bases between. The CDR3 DNA reads as TGTGCCAGCAGCTTGCGGCAGGGGCTAACCAATTCACCCCTCCACTTT. Translation: CASSLRQGLTNSPLHF.

CDR3 residues: CATNPGQGYNEQFF. Here the CDR3 DNA reads TGTGCCACCAATCCGGGACAGGGCTACAATGAGCAGTTCTTC. The rearrangement uses TRBV15 and TRBJ2-1; 9 bases fit TRBD1. V shed 7 bases, J shed 3 bases, and the junction held 4 bases outside the gene matches. Germline values: CDR1 LNHNV, CDR2 YYDKDF (reference sequence). CDR3 size: 14 residues.

The genes are TRBV18 and TRBJ2-3; 10 nucleotides line up with TRBD1. CDR3 length equals 16 residues. Germline V gives CDR1 KGHSH, CDR2 LQKENI. V was pared by 0 bases and J by 6 bases, with 6 bases of the junction left unmatched. Here the CDR3 reads CASSPPPGTGVDTQYF. CDR3 in DNA: TGTGCCAGCTCACCACCCCCCGGGACAGGGGTGGATACGCAGTATTTT.

The chain combines TRBV7-2 with TRBJ1-5; D unclear. This CDR3 contains 15 residues. Germline lookup yields CDR1 SGHTA and CDR2 FQGNSA. Trimming stripped 5 bases from V and 0 bases from J, with 11 bases between. The DNA of the CDR3 is TGTGCCAGCAGCCCCCAGGTACATAGCAATCAGCCCCAGCATTTT. Encoded protein: CASSPQVHSNQPQHF.

The V call is TRBV9, the J call TRBJ2-7; 11 bases are a match to TRBD2. The V gene's germline CDR1 is SGDLS and CDR2 YYNGEE. The CDR3 loop spans 18 amino acids. V shed 0 bases and J 0 bases; nucleotides not matched to a gene: 8. The chain's CDR3 is CASSVVLAGGQLSYEQYF. Written as DNA, the CDR3 is TGTGCCAGCAGCGTAGTATTAGCGGGAGGGCAGCTCTCCTACGAGCAGTACTTC.

The chain links TRBV5-4 to TRBJ2-6, with 9 bases identical to TRBD1. V lost 5 bases to trimming and J lost 8 bases; unmatched junction nucleotides: 20. This CDR3 region has 19 residues. Germline V gene sequence: CDR1 SGHNT, CDR2 YYREEE (reference sequence). The CDR3 loop reads CASRLTGGGYSGVTNVLTF. The CDR3 DNA reads TGTGCCAGCAGATTGACAGGGGGGGGATACTCTGGTGTTACCAACGTCCTGACTTTC.

The genes are TRBV5-1 and TRBJ2-1, with D unclear. Germline V gene lookup returns CDR1 SGHRS and CDR2 YFSETQ. Trimming stripped 0 bases from V and 9 bases from J, with 10 bases between. The CDR3 is made up of 13 amino acids. The CDR3 reads CASSLDARAEQFF. In DNA form, the CDR3 reads TGCGCCAGCAGCTTGGACGCTCGAGCTGAGCAGTTCTTC.

The J gene is TRBJ2-7, the V gene TRBV28; 7 bases line up with TRBD2. The CDR3 is 13 amino acids. Trimming at V came to 7 bases and at J to 5 bases, leaving 8 bases not matched to a gene. Germline CDR1 MDHEN, CDR2 SYDVKM. The CDR3 here is CASTGGSWDEQYF. The CDR3 DNA sequence: TGTGCCAGCACGGGCGGGAGCTGGGACGAGCAGTACTTC. The variable domain in full, completed from reference TRBV28 and TRBJ2-7, reads DVKVTQSSRYLVKRTGEKVFLECVQDMDHENMFWYRQDPGLGLRLIYFSYDVKMKEKGDIPEGYSVSREKKERFSLILESASTNQTSMYLCASTGGSWDEQYFGPGTRLTVT.

The chain joins TRBV5-1 to TRBJ1-1; D not certain. V was pared by 2 bases and J by 1 base, with 9 bases between. The CDR3 loop spans 14 amino acids. The germline gives CDR1 SGHRS, CDR2 YFSETQ. CDR3 sequence: CASSFNSQNTEAFF. Here the CDR3 DNA reads TGCGCCAGCAGCTTCAACAGCCAGAACACTGAAGCTTTCTTT. The complete variable domain, with remaining parts taken from reference TRBV5-1 and TRBJ1-1, reads KAGVTQTPRYLIKTRGQQVTLSCSPISGHRSVSWYQQTPGQGLQFLFEYFSETQRNKGNFPGRFSGRQFSNSRSEMNVSTLELGDSALYLCASSFNSQNTEAFFGQGTRLTVV.

The chain employs TRBV7-3 and TRBJ2-7, with TRBD2 matching 9 bases. CDR1 and CDR2 (germline): SGHTA, FQGTGA. The CDR3 covers 15 residues. The junction had 4 bases not matched to a gene; V was cut back by 1 base and J by 3 bases. The CDR3 coding sequence is TGTGCCAGCAGCTTAAACAGCGGGGGGTTCTACGAGCAGTACTTC. Translating gives CASSLNSGGFYEQYF.

This clone has a handful of counts. The chain uses TRBV11-3 and TRBJ2-1; tentatively, D is TRBD1 (5 bases). The CDR3 totals 16 residues. Germline V gene data show CDR1 as SGHNT and CDR2 as YENEEA. V lost 5 bases and J 3 bases, leaving 17 bases between the germline ends. CDR3 region: CASSRVSRENYNEQFF. In DNA form, the CDR3 reads TGTGCCAGCAGCAGAGTCAGCAGGGAAAACTACAATGAGCAGTTCTTC.

This rearrangement joins TRBV10-3 to TRBJ1-1, with D tentatively TRBD1 (5 bases). Trimming left V 6 bases short and J 0 bases short, with 14 bases between. The length of the CDR3 is 15 residues. CDR1 and CDR2 (germline): ENHRY, SYGVKD. CDR3 residues: CAISRQGPMNTEAFF. In DNA, the CDR3 is TGTGCCATCAGCAGGCAGGGCCCGATGAACACTGAAGCTTTCTTT.